The clone carrying this TCR beta chain has at least ten counts. Its specificity is unknown. The germline gives CDR1 MNHEY, CDR2 SVGEGT. The V gene end was trimmed by 5 bases and the J gene end by 2 bases; junction bases not matched to a gene: 8. The CDR3 extends over 18 amino acids. This entry is derived from a study of neurological immune-mediated disorders. Findings and caveats of the study: The most TCR clonal expansion was seen in HTLV-1-associated myelopathy, and the least was seen in multiple sclerosis, which fell below healthy controls.

Volunteers from a blood bank in Maryland, USA, made up the healthy controls. 5'RACE with 10-nucleotide random UMIs produced the cDNA. In TCRdb, the 5' RACE reads were re-called with MiXCR into one record per CDR3 protein. This table has over 25,000 distinct CDR3 sequences, about 12% appearing once. This TCR derives from a woman aged 60-75 years in good health. The rearrangement joins TRBV6-2 or TRBV6-3 to TRBJ2-4; 14 nucleotides agree with TRBD2. Sequences were obtained from PBMCs. The CDR3 DNA reads TGTGCCAGCAGTGAGACTAGCGGGGGGGCCATTACCAAAAACATTCAGTACTTC. This gives the protein CASSETSGGAITKNIQYF.